Presented here are 13 T cell receptor beta chains from one specimen sequenced in a study of blood T cell repertoires in COVID-19. Clones were read by immunoSEQ multiplex PCR, and TCRdb kept only the in-frame ones, dropping some. This sample has 200,000 or so clones; approximately 90% occur once, and the top ten carry under 2.5%. The sequencing sample was made of peripheral blood. All receptors derive from a man between 65 and 85 years old with active or convalescent COVID-19.

The chain combines TRBV5-4 with TRBJ2-1; possibly TRBD2 for D (6 bases). The V end was cut by 1 base, the J end by 6 bases, with 11 bases between. The length of the CDR3 is 14 residues. Germline-derived CDR1 and CDR2 are SGHNT and YYREEE (reference sequence). The CDR3 here is CASSLSGGVNEQFF. The DNA of the CDR3 is TGTGCCAGCAGCTTGAGCGGCGGGGTCAATGAGCAGTTCTTC.

V usage is TRBV19 and J usage is TRBJ1-3; D not certain. V was clipped by 8 bases and J by 0 bases, with 8 bases between them. The CDR3 totals 13 residues. The germline V gene encodes CDR1 LNHDA and CDR2 SQIVND (reference sequence). CDR3 nucleotide sequence: TGTGCCAGTGGGAGGATCTCTGGAAACACCATATATTTT. It codes for CASGRISGNTIYF.

The chain employs TRBV19 and TRBJ1-2; 12 bases are shared with TRBD1. The germline CDR1 and CDR2 sequences are LNHDA and SQIVND (reference sequence). CDR3 size: 16 residues. V shed 1 base, J shed 7 bases, and the junction held 7 bases outside the gene matches. DNA of the CDR3: TGTGCCAGTAGTATAGCCCGGGACAGGGGGCTCTCTGGCTACACCTTC. It yields the protein CASSIARDRGLSGYTF. The complete variable domain, with remaining parts taken from reference TRBV19 and TRBJ1-2, reads DGGITQSPKYLFRKEGQNVTLSCEQNLNHDAMYWYRQDPGQGLRLIYYSQIVNDFQKGDIAEGYSVSREKKESFPLTVTSAQKNPTAFYLCASSIARDRGLSGYTFGSGTRLTVV.

The rearrangement links TRBV5-4 to TRBJ2-2; 10 nucleotides agree with TRBD2. The germline CDR1 and CDR2 sequences are SGHNT and YYREEE (reference sequence). The CDR3 contains 16 residues. V shed 3 bases and J 4 bases; nucleotides not matched to a gene: 6. CDR3 protein: CASSSLAGGGTGELFF. The CDR3 DNA is TGTGCCAGCAGCTCTTTAGCGGGGGGTGGCACCGGGGAGCTGTTTTTT.

This sequence joins TRBV5-4 and TRBJ2-3; perhaps TRBD2 as D (6 bases). V dropped 1 base and J dropped 2 bases, with 17 bases sitting between them. In germline, CDR1 is SGHNT, CDR2 YYREEE (reference sequence). CDR3 length equals 17 residues. The CDR3 sequence is CASSLSPQAGFTDTQYF. CDR3 bases: TGTGCCAGCAGCTTGAGTCCCCAGGCGGGGTTCACAGATACGCAGTATTTT.

The chain has TRBV9 and TRBJ1-2, with no clear D. CDR3 length: 16 amino acids. Trimming removed 0 bases from V and 8 bases from J, with 20 bases in between. From germline, CDR1 is SGDLS and CDR2 YYNGEE. Here the CDR3 reads CASSVGGDPANLGYTF. The CDR3 DNA reads TGTGCCAGCAGCGTAGGTGGAGACCCCGCTAATTTAGGCTACACCTTC.

The chain employs TRBV3-1 (or the pseudogene TRBV3-2) and TRBJ2-7, with a weak D call TRBD1 (5 bases). The CDR3 runs to 14 residues. V lost 3 bases and J lost 2, with 11 bases in between. Germline CDR1 LGHDT, CDR2 YNNKEL (reference sequence). The CDR3 loop reads CASSHSDTTYEQYF. The CDR3 region has the DNA TGTGCCAGCAGCCACTCGGACACCACCTACGAGCAGTACTTC.

The rearrangement joins TRBV6-2 or TRBV6-3 to TRBJ1-4, with D hard to call. Germline V lookup: CDR1 MNHEY, CDR2 SVGEGT. The CDR3 is 15 residues long. Trimming took 1 base from V and 5 from J, leaving 11 bases between them. The DNA of the CDR3 is TGTGCCAGCAGTTACTTCGGAGACCTCAATGAAAAACTGTTTTTT. It codes for CASSYFGDLNEKLFF.

The chain combines TRBV28 with TRBJ1-1; no firm D call. Trimming took 7 bases from V and 1 from J, leaving 13 bases between them. This CDR3 is built from 14 residues. From germline, CDR1 is MDHEN and CDR2 SYDVKM. The CDR3 DNA reads as TGTGCCAGCAACGAGGCGAGGAGGAACACTGAAGCTTTCTTT. It encodes CASNEARRNTEAFF.

The genes are TRBV10-3 and TRBJ2-1; TRBD1 might be the D (6 bases). CDR3 length: 15 amino acids. Germline V lookup: CDR1 ENHRY, CDR2 SYGVKD. V gave up 4 bases and J gave up 6 bases, with 16 bases separating them. This CDR3 reads CAISGRTVNANEQFF. CDR3 nucleotide sequence: TGTGCCATCAGTGGACGGACAGTCAATGCCAATGAGCAGTTCTTC.

This clone has a single count. The chain recombines TRBV14 with TRBJ2-7; D is unclear. Germline-derived CDR1 and CDR2 are SGHDN and FVKESK. V dropped 3 bases and J dropped 4 bases, with 10 bases sitting between them. The CDR3 runs to 13 residues. The CDR3 DNA reads TGTGCCAGCAGCCAGGGCAGCATTTACGAGCAGTACTTC. It specifies CASSQGSIYEQYF. The full variable domain, in which reference TRBV14 and TRBJ2-7 provide the parts outside the CDR3, is EAGVTQFPSHSVIEKGQTVTLRCDPISGHDNLYWYRRVMGKEIKFLLHFVKESKQDESGMPNNRFLAERTGGTYSTLKVQPAELEDSGVYFCASSQGSIYEQYFGPGTRLTVT.

This chain links TRBV20-1 with TRBJ2-3, with 9 bases that match TRBD2. This CDR3 is built from 14 residues. Germline CDR1 is DFQATT and CDR2 is SNEGSKA (reference sequence). The trim removed 3 bases at V and 5 bases at J, leaving 6 bases unmatched. CDR3 sequence: CSASPTSGGDTQYF. The DNA of the CDR3 is TGCAGTGCTAGTCCGACTAGCGGAGGAGATACGCAGTATTTT.

The gene calls are TRBV2 and TRBJ2-7; unclear D gene. This CDR3 spans 13 amino acids. The germline gives CDR1 SNHLY, CDR2 FYNNEI. Trimming removed 5 bases at V and 3 bases at J, with 11 bases between. CDR3 nucleotide sequence: TGTGCCAGCAGTTGGCGGCAGAGCTACGAGCAGTACTTC. Its protein is CASSWRQSYEQYF.